This T cell receptor beta chain is drawn from a study of cytomegalovirus exposure and HLA in healthy donors (dated by TCRdb to about 2017). About the study as a whole: An earlier analysis of roughly 630 of the donors reported about 250 Gb of sequence data and some 120 million unique TCR beta sequences from about 179 million T cells. Using immunosequencing, the study profiled T cell repertoires from 500 to 800 subjects and related those repertoires to cytomegalovirus serostatus. The study combined high-throughput TCR immunosequencing, statistical association of individual TCRs with disease status, and machine learning to predict cytomegalovirus infection status. Around 320 gigabases of sequencing data and some 85 million unique TCR sequences were included in an early release covering several hundred HLA-typed donors. The number of donors typed differed by locus, with 629-630 for A, B, C, DRB1 and DQB1, 522 for DQA1, 606 for DPA1, and roughly 450 for DPB1. An earlier analysis of around 640 of the donors used high-throughput TCR beta sequencing to judge whether each TCR beta V gene segment behaved as functional or pseudogenic. HLA typing covered class I and class II loci at four-digit resolution. Besides the first cohort of hundreds of subjects, a separate validation cohort made up of roughly 130 different subjects was used. Alongside the repertoire data, information on donor age, sex, ethnicity and CMV serostatus was compiled. Roughly 5 DR-DQ haplotypes were handled as single units for association and clustering, since linkage in the cohort was strong. All discovery cohort repertoires had been generated using a single sequencing platform. In a later genetic analysis, genome-wide SNP genotypes for about 55% of the roughly 700 donors were used, and that subset was treated as a discovery cohort. Across about 370 genotyped donors of the cohort, an average of roughly 200,000 unique TCR beta nucleotide sequences per donor were sequenced, and roughly 17% of those sequences were non-productive. The study aimed to test whether signatures of past pathogen exposure could be identified by cataloging public T cell receptors. In a later analysis, previously published TCR beta repertoires from roughly 710 donors were re-analyzed and high-resolution HLA genotyping was added so that TCR occurrence patterns could be studied. The genetic ancestry cluster associated with self-reported Caucasian donors included about 81% of the 300 to 450 genotyped donors. Rather than using new phenotypic data, the later analysis identified candidate immune exposures from TCR beta sequences and from how often those sequences occurred across donors.

Broader findings and caveats from the paper: A total of 150 or so TCR beta chains were listed by the study as associated with cytomegalovirus. A later analysis found that most CMV-associated TCR beta chains appeared HLA-restricted, with HLA associations seemingly driven largely by CMV exposure. Presence/absence analyses assumed roughly uniform sequencing depth across donors, an assumption that may not hold. A further reported finding was that TCR beta sequences accurately predicted the HLA-A and HLA-B alleles for most subjects in the first cohort. In vitro tests confirmed that a few of the cytomegalovirus-associated TCR beta chains recognize cytomegalovirus antigens. Some IMGT-functional V segments, including TRBV6-2 and TRBV6-3, could not be told apart with the 87-base-pair reads, so those segments were excluded. A later analysis found that TCR association rates varied across HLA loci, with DRB1 alleles showing the most associated TCRs and HLA-C alleles the fewest. When HLA alleles, especially DR and DQ, strongly co-occurred, attributing TCR associations to individual alleles was difficult. In a later genetic analysis, fewer N-insertions in productive TCRs were reported among donors in an Asian-associated ancestry cluster than the roughly 700-donor mean. Only TCR beta chains were sequenced in this cohort, and the absence of alpha or paired-chain data limited detectable features. Cytomegalovirus status was reported to be diagnosed by the classifier with high specificity and sensitivity in both the original and validation cohorts. The earlier analysis of 587 of the donors excluded 15 to 20 rarely observed V segments, including chromosome 9 orphons, because counts were too low. In an earlier analysis of about 600 of the donors, most TCR beta V segments appeared in productive rearrangements about 87% or about 30% of the time, broadly matching IMGT annotations. Most TCR sequences were observed very rarely across donors, whereas some public TCRs were present in many individuals. Specific HLA alleles were associated with 15,000 to 20,000 TCR beta sequences at a false discovery rate of 0.05 in a later analysis. A later analysis reported that several top co-occurrence clusters appeared linked to parvovirus B19, influenza, CMV and Epstein-Barr virus. The only immune exposure information available for the cohort was CMV serostatus. Linkage disequilibrium might explain the correlated functional status among segregating V segments, but an unknown experimental factor could not be ruled out. A cluster of highly shared sequence variants was judged likely to represent a technical artifact of the sequencing pipeline. Because some donors lacked HLA typing at each locus, the association tests relied only on the typed subset. Compared with equally common non-associated chains, HLA-associated TCR beta chains in a later analysis were more clonally expanded and had lower generation probabilities. It was suggested by the authors that the approach could potentially be generalized to other disease states and immunological phenotypes. V-gene and J-gene trimming of TCR beta chains was associated with a missense DCLRE1C variant in a later genetic analysis, and the association was replicated in an independent cohort.

The cohort comprised some 700 healthy bone marrow donors. At the time of sampling, every cohort member was nominally healthy, though immune exposures that went unrecorded were likely present. The donor was CMV seropositive and belonged to the group of 270 or so seropositive cohort members. Every donor gave a peripheral blood sample, and the peripheral blood mononuclear cells from that sample were used for TCR beta sequencing. Genomic DNA extraction from the blood cell samples was performed with the Qiagen DNeasy Blood Extraction Kit. In regard to this clone: What this receptor recognizes is not known. Base quality data are lacking; no much larger clone is found one base away.

The CDR3 sequence holds 17 residues, the cysteine and phenylalanine included. Just CDR3 DNA is preserved here, 51 bases in frame from base 1. According to the germline V gene (reference sequence), CDR1 reads LNHNV and CDR2 reads YYDKDF. The library came from the immunoSEQ multiplex PCR assay. For the multiplex PCR, a mixture combining 60 forward primers for TCR Vbeta segments and 13 reverse primers for TCR Jbeta segments was used. The CDR3 region of rearranged TCR beta genes was amplified from genomic DNA with a multiplex PCR assay. The amplified TCR beta libraries were sequenced on the Illumina HiSeq System as 87-base-pair reads. In the source study's methods: A later analysis tallied around 82 million unique TCR beta chains across the 700 or so repertoires, and some 12 million of those chains were shared by two or more donors. Raw reads were error-corrected and collapsed into unique sequences by a nearest-neighbor algorithm in which closely related sequences were merged to remove PCR and sequencing errors. Alignment of CDR3 sequences to IMGT reference sequences was used to assign V, D and J gene segments. For a sequence to be retained, a match of at least six nucleotides was required to both a V gene segment and a J gene segment. A rearrangement was called productive if the CDR3 had no stop codons and remained in frame with V and J, and every other rearrangement was called non-productive. Following IMGT convention, CDR3 was defined as the stretch from the second conserved V-encoded cysteine up to the conserved J-encoded phenylalanine. Sequences without an unambiguous match to a single V gene segment were excluded from the earlier analysis of 587 of the donors. An earlier analysis of a few hundred of the donors called V segments functional above 56.7% productive rearrangements and segregating when the between-donor standard deviation exceeded 5%. A statistical classification framework was built to diagnose cytomegalovirus status from the catalog of TCR beta chain sequences. A later analysis assigned V and J genes by comparing TCR nucleotide sequences with IMGT/GENE-DB human TR gene sequences. In a later analysis, CDR3 sequences and most-parsimonious VDJ recombination scenarios were assigned using the TCRdist pipeline. A later analysis defined each TCR beta chain by its CDR3 amino acid sequence plus V-gene family, and excluded reads lacking a unique V-gene family. A later analysis removed 600 or so highly shared, low-generation-probability nucleotide sequences to deal with suspected cross-contamination and a sequencing artifact. In a later analysis, a clonal expansion index was calculated for each public chain from normalized within-repertoire ranks of inferred template counts. In a later analysis, generation probabilities were computed using a VDJ recombination model fitted to out-of-frame rearrangements, and the results were checked against IGoR. In a later analysis, hypergeometric tests were used to score TCR-TCR, TCR-HLA and TCR-CMV co-occurrence, with a repertoire-size bias correction applied to TCR pairs. In a later analysis, false discovery rates were estimated by permuting HLA or CMV assignments 20 times. In a later analysis, co-occurring TCRs were grouped using DBSCAN, and TCRdist sequence similarity was added for clustering within HLA-allele-positive subsets. Repertoires with fewer than 30,000 or more than 120,000 public chains, plus five repertoires with anomalous nucleotide sharing, were excluded from co-occurrence clustering. The table was pulled from immuneACCESS by TCRdb, which kept in-frame rearrangements only. Such tables lose some clones; where checked, under half of the loss comes from unresolved V genes, and the rest has no known cause. The D gene and trimming were derived from the DNA, and the V and J assignments and clone size from that table. The sample table holds 200,000 or so clones, of which about 83% were seen once. The ten largest clonotypes hold about 6% of the sample.

The chain links TRBV15 with TRBJ2-5, and 9 junction bases match TRBD2. TRBJ2-7 matches the DNA end more closely, so the J call is doubtful. The sequencing sample was made of PBMCs. The sequence was obtained from a woman aged 25-40 years in good health and CMV-seropositive. The CDR3 sequence is CATSTRLTSGVFYEQYF. The bases read TGTGCCACCAGCACCCGCTTGACTAGCGGTGTTTTCTACGAGCAGTACTTC.